These 6 T cell receptor beta chains were sequenced from one sample in a study of cytomegalovirus exposure and HLA in healthy donors. Primers for the PCR totalled 60 Vbeta and 13 Jbeta. The method was immunoSEQ multiplex PCR; TCRdb's version includes in-frame clones alone and lacks a portion of them. Counted here are 100,000 or so clones, 77% occurring once; the ten biggest clones make up more than 9.5%. Sequenced sample: PBMCs. The receptor source for this set is a male donor in good health and CMV-seropositive.

The chain has TRBV7-9 and TRBJ2-5, with 9 bases fitting TRBD1. With 5 bases clipped from V and 5 bases from J, the junction kept 9 bases outside the gene matches. The CDR3 sequence is 15 residues long. Germline CDR1 reads SEHNR; CDR2 reads FQNEAQ (reference sequence). The CDR3 protein is CASSGARTGDETQYF. CDR3 sequence (DNA): TGTGCCAGCAGCGGGGCACGGACAGGGGATGAGACCCAGTACTTC.

The V call is TRBV10-3, the J call TRBJ1-2; 7 bases match TRBD1. The trim removed 2 bases at V and 8 bases at J, leaving 8 bases unmatched. Germline V lookup: CDR1 ENHRY, CDR2 SYGVKD. CDR3 length: 14 amino acids. Here the CDR3 DNA reads TGTGCCATCAGTGAGGGAGGGGGCGCAGGGGGCTACACCTTC. Protein product: CAISEGGGAGGYTF.

For the CDR3, the DNA is TGCGCCAGCAGCCTTGGGACAGGCTCCACCTACGAGCAGTACTTC. Amino acid sequence: CASSLGTGSTYEQYF. The chain couples TRBV4-3 to TRBJ2-7, with 8 nucleotides matching TRBD1. After removal of 4 bases from V and 2 bases from J, the junction contained 7 bases not matched to a gene. The CDR3 is 15 residues long. Germline V gives CDR1 LGHNA, CDR2 YSLEER.

V gene TRBV7-9 combines with J gene TRBJ2-7; possibly TRBD1 for D (5 bases). The CDR3 runs 14 residues. The V and J ends lost 6 bases and 2 bases respectively, with 14 bases between them. CDR1 and CDR2 (germline): SEHNR, FQNEAQ (reference sequence). The CDR3 reads CASSLLVGPYEQYF. The CDR3 DNA follows: TGTGCCAGCAGTTTATTAGTGGGGCCCTACGAGCAGTACTTC.

This clone was seen more than once but under ten times. The chain combines TRBV7-8 with TRBJ2-7; no clear D gene. CDR1 and CDR2 (germline): SGHVS, FQNEAQ. V gave up 2 bases and J gave up 1 base, with 12 bases separating them. There are 15 residues in the CDR3. The CDR3 sequence is CASSLNIGFSYEQYF. As DNA, the CDR3 is TGTGCCAGCAGCTTAAATATCGGGTTTTCCTACGAGCAGTACTTC.

V gene TRBV7-2 combines with J gene TRBJ1-1; D remains unclear. The CDR3 spans 15 residues. Germline assignment: CDR1 SGHTA and CDR2 FQGNSA. The V end lost 5 bases, the J end lost 4 bases, and 17 bases lay between the germline ends. Here the CDR3 reads CASSMRTALGTEAFF. For the CDR3, the DNA is TGTGCCAGCAGCATGAGGACTGCTTTGGGCACTGAAGCTTTCTTT.